These 14 T cell receptor beta chains were all obtained from the same sample, sequenced in a study of cytomegalovirus exposure and HLA in healthy donors. The PCR was carried out with 60 Vbeta primers and 13 Jbeta primers. Produced via immunoSEQ multiplex PCR; TCRdb's table is partial and in-frame only. The table records approximately 85,000 clones, about 80% of them present only once. The sequenced sample was PBMCs. The source is a man aged 45-65 years in good health and CMV-seropositive.

This clone has more than one count but fewer than ten. CDR3 protein: CASTPGQGISDTQYF. Written as DNA, the CDR3 is TGTGCCAGCACCCCGGGACAGGGTATATCAGATACGCAGTATTTT. The V gene is TRBV5-6, the J gene TRBJ2-3, with 9 nucleotides matching TRBD1. After removal of 6 bases from V and 4 bases from J, the junction contained 9 bases not matched to a gene. The CDR3 contains 15 residues. Germline CDR1 SGHDT, CDR2 YYEEEE.

The V gene is TRBV25-1, the J gene TRBJ1-2; 7 bases are shared with TRBD1. This CDR3 region has 13 residues. Germline V gene sequence: CDR1 MGHDK, CDR2 SYGVNS. The trim removed 5 bases at V and 4 bases at J, leaving 4 bases unmatched. CDR3 loop: CASSTPGGYGYTF. CDR3 DNA: TGTGCCAGCAGTACTCCAGGGGGCTATGGCTACACCTTC.

V and J are TRBV5-6 and TRBJ2-1; 10 bases are shared with TRBD1. This CDR3 region has 17 residues. The J segment lost 0 bases and the V segment lost 4 bases, leaving 7 bases of the junction unmatched. CDR1 is SGHDT, CDR2 YYEEEE, per germline. The CDR3 protein is CASSTGTGASSYNEQFF. In DNA form, the CDR3 reads TGTGCCAGCAGCACAGGGACAGGGGCGAGCTCCTACAATGAGCAGTTCTTC.

In DNA, the CDR3 is TGTGCCAGTAGGAAGACGGGACAGGGGTCCTACGAGCAGTACTTC. Its protein product is CASRKTGQGSYEQYF. The genes are TRBV19 and TRBJ2-7; 10 positions agree with TRBD1. With V trimmed by 6 bases and J by 1 base, 6 bases remained unmatched. There are 15 residues in the CDR3. Germline V lookup: CDR1 LNHDA, CDR2 SQIVND (reference sequence).

The V call is TRBV30, the J call TRBJ1-1; TRBD1 matches at 10 bases. Germline values: CDR1 GTSNPN, CDR2 SVGIG (reference sequence). The CDR3 totals 15 residues. Unmatched junction bases numbered 10, after V lost 2 bases and J lost 7 bases. The CDR3 protein is CAWSFWGQGRGEAFF. Written as DNA, the CDR3 is TGTGCCTGGAGTTTTTGGGGACAGGGGAGGGGTGAAGCTTTCTTT.

As regards this clone: Distinct nucleotide sequences in the sample also encode this CDR3. The chain joins TRBV4-3 to TRBJ2-7, with a possible D match to TRBD1 (6 bases). Germline V gene data show CDR1 as LGHNA and CDR2 as YSLEER. The CDR3 is 15 residues long. V dropped 1 base and J dropped 1 base, with 11 bases sitting between them. The CDR3 protein is CASSQGQGISYEQYF. In nucleotides, the CDR3 is TGCGCCAGCAGCCAAGGGCAGGGGATTTCCTACGAGCAGTACTTC.

This rearrangement joins TRBV29-1 to TRBJ1-4; TRBD1 is a possible D gene (5 bases). The CDR3 has 15 amino acids. V was trimmed by 6 bases and J by 1 base, leaving 15 bases between them. CDR1 is SQVTM, CDR2 ANQGSEA, per germline. CDR3: CSVAGTSETNEKLFF. The CDR3 coding sequence is TGCAGCGTAGCCGGGACTTCAGAAACTAATGAAAAACTGTTTTTT.

This clone was picked up one time. This chain links TRBV6-1 with TRBJ2-6, with D possibly TRBD2 on 5 matching bases. The V gene's germline CDR1 is MNHNS and CDR2 SASEGT. Trimming stripped 5 bases from V and 4 bases from J, with 12 bases between. The length of the CDR3 is 15 residues. The CDR3 protein is CASSRGLEGANVLTF. The CDR3 region has the DNA TGTGCCAGCAGTCGAGGGTTGGAAGGGGCCAACGTCCTGACTTTC.

This chain uses TRBV4-1 with TRBJ2-5, with TRBD2 as a possible D gene (6 bases). Germline V lookup: CDR1 MGHRA, CDR2 YSYEKL. CDR3 length: 14 residues. Trimming removed 1 base from V and 5 bases from J, with 11 bases in between. The CDR3 DNA follows: TGCGCCAGCAGCCAAGTTTCGGGGAGGGAGACCCAGTACTTC. Translated, it gives CASSQVSGRETQYF.

The chain is built from TRBV2 and TRBJ2-5, with D maybe TRBD1 (6 bases). The germline CDR1 and CDR2 sequences are SNHLY and FYNNEI. V was shortened by 7 bases and J by 11 bases, with 26 bases between the two germline ends. This CDR3 has 15 amino acids. CDR3 coding DNA: TGTGCCAGCACCCAACAGGGAAGTGGGGGTGTGGTGCAGTACTTC. Amino acid sequence: CASTQQGSGGVVQYF.

V and J are TRBV11-2 and TRBJ2-5; 10 nucleotides match TRBD2. CDR3 length: 18 residues. Looked up from germline, CDR1 is SGHAT and CDR2 is FQNNGV. The trim removed 4 bases at V and 5 bases at J, leaving 16 bases unmatched. The CDR3: CASSSGIFTAGGRETQYF. The CDR3, as DNA: TGTGCCAGCAGCTCTGGTATCTTCACAGCGGGAGGGCGGGAGACCCAGTACTTC.

This chain uses TRBV7-9 with TRBJ2-3; D is ambiguous. This CDR3 contains 12 residues. CDR1 and CDR2 from the germline V gene are SEHNR and FQNEAQ (reference sequence). V lost 4 bases and J lost 2, with 4 bases in between. For the CDR3, the DNA is TGTGCCAGCAGCTCAGTCACAGATACGCAGTATTTT. Translating it yields CASSSVTDTQYF.

The chain couples TRBV7-9 to TRBJ1-1, with 7 bases identical to TRBD1. Germline lookup yields CDR1 SEHNR and CDR2 FQNEAQ (reference sequence). The CDR3 length is 12 residues. Unmatched junction bases numbered 7, after V lost 3 bases and J lost 12 bases. CDR3 sequence reads: CASSFTGQITFF. For the CDR3, the DNA is TGTGCCAGCAGCTTTACGGGACAGATAACTTTCTTT.

This clone was detected only a few times. This chain joins TRBV14 and TRBJ1-1, with a weak D call TRBD1 (6 bases). CDR1 and CDR2 from the germline V gene are SGHDN and FVKESK. V dropped 0 bases and J dropped 11 bases, with 13 bases sitting between them. The CDR3 has 13 amino acids. CDR3 nucleotides: TGTGCCAGCAGCCAAGATGTGGGGGGGCTGGCTTTCTTT. Encoded protein: CASSQDVGGLAFF.